Below, 8 T cell receptor beta chains from the same sample are listed, as sequenced in a study of blood T cell repertoires in COVID-19. TCRdb keeps only in-frame clones here, not all; method: immunoSEQ multiplex PCR. The sample holds 270,000 or so clones, 84% seen once. Sample: peripheral blood. These receptors all come from a human donor in a cohort sampled during active COVID-19.

The chain joins TRBV24-1 to TRBJ1-1, with D possibly TRBD1 on 6 matching bases. Between the trimmed V and J ends, which lost 3 bases and 5 bases, there was a span of 15 bases. This CDR3 has 15 amino acids. CDR1 is KGHDR and CDR2 is SFDVKD in the germline V gene. The CDR3: CATSDIQGEGTEAFF. CDR3 DNA sequence: TGTGCCACCAGTGATATACAGGGAGAGGGGACTGAAGCTTTCTTT.

Only one count was recorded for this clone. The gene calls are TRBV24-1 and TRBJ2-7, with TRBD1 matching over 8 bases. CDR1 is KGHDR, CDR2 SFDVKD, per germline. V was pared by 4 bases and J by 2 bases, with 6 bases of the junction left unmatched. The CDR3 totals 15 residues. This CDR3 is CATSDPGQDPYEQYF. CDR3 nucleotide sequence: TGTGCCACCAGTGACCCGGGACAGGATCCCTACGAGCAGTACTTC.

The rearrangement links TRBV19 to TRBJ1-1; D may be TRBD1 (5 bases). This CDR3 has 15 residues. V lost 5 bases, J lost 11 bases, and 24 bases lay in between. Germline-derived CDR1 and CDR2 are LNHDA and SQIVND (reference sequence). CDR3 DNA: TGTGCCAGTAGTTCCAATTTCCTGGGCGGGGGATCGGCTTTCTTT. Its protein is CASSSNFLGGGSAFF.

The chain joins TRBV12-3 or TRBV12-4 to TRBJ1-2; D not resolved. This CDR3 is built from 12 residues. Trimming shortened V by 0 bases and J by 8 bases, and 7 bases separated the two germline ends. The CDR3 protein is CASSLALSGYTF. The CDR3, as DNA: TGTGCCAGCAGTTTAGCGTTGAGCGGCTACACCTTC.

The genes are TRBV21-1 and TRBJ2-7; TRBD2 is the table's D call and was not checked against the DNA. TRBV21-1 is marked as a pseudogene. CDR3 length: 17 amino acids. CDR3 nucleotides: TGTGCCAGCAGCCTACTCGGGACTAGCGGACTTCCTCTCGAGCAGTACTTC. Translation gives CASSLLGTSGLPLEQYF.

V is TRBV5-1 and J is TRBJ2-1, with 11 bases that match TRBD2. Germline CDR1 is SGHRS and CDR2 is YFSETQ. The V segment lost 4 bases and the J segment 12 bases; nucleotides outside the gene matches: 21. The CDR3 has 18 amino acids. CDR3 protein: CASSPGVLAGARNGVQFF. The CDR3 nucleotides are TGCGCCAGCAGCCCAGGAGTACTAGCGGGGGCTCGAAACGGTGTGCAGTTCTTC.

The chain uses TRBV4-2 and TRBJ2-5; D may be TRBD2 (5 bases). Per the germline V gene, CDR1 is LGHNA and CDR2 is YNFKEQ. The V gene lost 4 bases and the J gene lost 2 bases, with 14 bases spanning the gap. This CDR3 is 15 amino acids long. CDR3 sequence (DNA): TGTGCCAGCAGCCCCCGGGGTGAGCTACAAGAGACCCAGTACTTC. Its protein is CASSPRGELQETQYF.

The chain is built from TRBV15 and TRBJ1-1, with 7 positions matching TRBD1. Germline V lookup: CDR1 LNHNV, CDR2 YYDKDF (reference sequence). Trimming removed 2 bases from V and 4 bases from J; junction bases left unmatched: 4. The CDR3 has 14 amino acids. The CDR3 DNA reads as TGTGCCACCAGCAGACCCCGGGACAGCACTGAAGCTTTCTTT. This sequence encodes CATSRPRDSTEAFF.